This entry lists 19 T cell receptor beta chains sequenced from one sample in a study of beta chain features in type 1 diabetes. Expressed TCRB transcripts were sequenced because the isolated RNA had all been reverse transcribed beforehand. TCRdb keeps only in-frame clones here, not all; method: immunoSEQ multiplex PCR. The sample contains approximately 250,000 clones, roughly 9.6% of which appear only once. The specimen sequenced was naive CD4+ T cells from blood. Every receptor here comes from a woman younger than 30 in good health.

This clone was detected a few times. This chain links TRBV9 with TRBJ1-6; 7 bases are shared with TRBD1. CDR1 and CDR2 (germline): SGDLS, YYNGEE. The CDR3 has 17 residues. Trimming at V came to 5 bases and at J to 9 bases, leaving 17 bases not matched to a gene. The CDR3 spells CASSNPPTGRGVSPLHF. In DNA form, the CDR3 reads TGTGCCAGCAGTAACCCCCCAACCGGCAGGGGGGTTTCACCCCTCCACTTT.

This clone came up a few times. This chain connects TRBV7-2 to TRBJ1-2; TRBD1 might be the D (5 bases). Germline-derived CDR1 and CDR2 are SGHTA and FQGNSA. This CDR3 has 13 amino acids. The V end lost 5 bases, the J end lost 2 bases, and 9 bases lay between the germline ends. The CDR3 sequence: CASSADRNYGYTF. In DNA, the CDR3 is TGTGCCAGCAGCGCCGACAGAAACTATGGCTACACCTTC.

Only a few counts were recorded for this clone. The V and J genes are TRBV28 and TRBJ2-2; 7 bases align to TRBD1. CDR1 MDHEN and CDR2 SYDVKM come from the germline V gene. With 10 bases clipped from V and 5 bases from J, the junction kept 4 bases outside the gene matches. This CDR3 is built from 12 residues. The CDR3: CATQQGTGELFF. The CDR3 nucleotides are TGTGCCACCCAACAGGGGACCGGGGAGCTGTTTTTT.

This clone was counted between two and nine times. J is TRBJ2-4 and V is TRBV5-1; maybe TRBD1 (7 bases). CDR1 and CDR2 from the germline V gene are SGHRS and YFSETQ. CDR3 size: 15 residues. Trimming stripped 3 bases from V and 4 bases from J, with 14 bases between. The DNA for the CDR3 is TGCGCCAGCAGCTGGGGGGACAGAGATAAAAACATTCAGTACTTC. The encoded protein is CASSWGDRDKNIQYF.

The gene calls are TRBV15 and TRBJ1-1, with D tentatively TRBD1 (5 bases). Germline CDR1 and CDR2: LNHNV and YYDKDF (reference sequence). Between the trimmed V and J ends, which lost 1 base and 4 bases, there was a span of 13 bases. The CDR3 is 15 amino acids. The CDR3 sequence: CATSRVAQGGTEAFF. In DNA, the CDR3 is TGTGCCACCAGCAGAGTTGCCCAGGGAGGCACTGAAGCTTTCTTT.

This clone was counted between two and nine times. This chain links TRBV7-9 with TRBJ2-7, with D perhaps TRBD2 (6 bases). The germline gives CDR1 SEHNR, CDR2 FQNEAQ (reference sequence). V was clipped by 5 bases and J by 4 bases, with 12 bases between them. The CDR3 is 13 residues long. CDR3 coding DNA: TGTGCCAGCAGCCCAGGGACTTTTTACGAGCAGTACTTC. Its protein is CASSPGTFYEQYF.

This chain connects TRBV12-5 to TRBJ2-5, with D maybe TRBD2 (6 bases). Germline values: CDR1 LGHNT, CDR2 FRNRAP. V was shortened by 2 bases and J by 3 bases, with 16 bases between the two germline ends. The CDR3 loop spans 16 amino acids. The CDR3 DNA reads TGTGCTAGTGGTTTGATACTGGGAGGAGGAAAAGAGACCCAGTACTTC. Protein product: CASGLILGGGKETQYF.

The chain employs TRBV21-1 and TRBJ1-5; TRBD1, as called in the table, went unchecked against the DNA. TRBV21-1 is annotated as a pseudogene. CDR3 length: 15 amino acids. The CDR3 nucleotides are TGTGCCAGCCAGGGGGACAGGGCGTGGGATCAGCCCCAGCATTTT. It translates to CASQGDRAWDQPQHF.

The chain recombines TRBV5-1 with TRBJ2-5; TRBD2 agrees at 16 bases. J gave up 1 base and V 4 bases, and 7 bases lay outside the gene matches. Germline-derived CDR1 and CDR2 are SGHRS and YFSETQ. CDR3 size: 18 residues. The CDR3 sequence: CASSRAGLAGGFQETQYF. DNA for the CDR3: TGCGCCAGCAGCCGAGCGGGACTAGCGGGGGGGTTCCAAGAGACCCAGTACTTC. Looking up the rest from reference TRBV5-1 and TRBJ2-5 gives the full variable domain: KAGVTQTPRYLIKTRGQQVTLSCSPISGHRSVSWYQQTPGQGLQFLFEYFSETQRNKGNFPGRFSGRQFSNSRSEMNVSTLELGDSALYLCASSRAGLAGGFQETQYFGPGTRLLVL.

This CDR3 reads CASSPDRGYGYTF. The CDR3 DNA reads TGTGCCAGCAGCCCGGACAGGGGCTATGGCTACACCTTC. The chain uses TRBV9 and TRBJ1-2; the match to TRBD1 covers 9 bases. The V segment lost 4 bases and the J segment 4 bases; nucleotides outside the gene matches: 2. Germline V CDR1 and CDR2: SGDLS, YYNGEE. The CDR3 extends over 13 amino acids.

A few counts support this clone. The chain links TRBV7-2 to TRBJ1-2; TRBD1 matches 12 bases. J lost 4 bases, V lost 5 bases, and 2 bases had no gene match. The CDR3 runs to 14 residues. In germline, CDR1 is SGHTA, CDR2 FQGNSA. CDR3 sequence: CASSPGQGAYGYTF. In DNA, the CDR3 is TGTGCCAGCAGCCCGGGACAGGGGGCCTATGGCTACACCTTC. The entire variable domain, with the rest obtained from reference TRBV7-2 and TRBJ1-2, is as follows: GAGVSQSPSNKVTEKGKDVELRCDPISGHTALYWYRQSLGQGLEFLIYFQGNSAPDKSGLPSDRFSAERTGGSVSTLTIQRTQQEDSAVYLCASSPGQGAYGYTFGSGTRLTVV.

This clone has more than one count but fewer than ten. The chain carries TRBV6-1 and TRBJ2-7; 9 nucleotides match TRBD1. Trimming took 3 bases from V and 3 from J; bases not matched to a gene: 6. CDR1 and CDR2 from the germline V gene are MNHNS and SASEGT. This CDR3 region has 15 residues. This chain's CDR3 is CASSERTGDLYEQYF. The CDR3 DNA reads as TGTGCCAGCAGTGAGAGGACAGGGGACCTCTACGAGCAGTACTTC.

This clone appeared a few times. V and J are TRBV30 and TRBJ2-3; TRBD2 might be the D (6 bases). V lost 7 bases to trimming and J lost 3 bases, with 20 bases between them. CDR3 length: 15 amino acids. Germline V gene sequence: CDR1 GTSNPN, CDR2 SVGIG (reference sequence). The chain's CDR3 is CAYQGRGGGTDTQYF. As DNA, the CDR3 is TGTGCCTACCAAGGGCGGGGTGGGGGAACAGATACGCAGTATTTT.

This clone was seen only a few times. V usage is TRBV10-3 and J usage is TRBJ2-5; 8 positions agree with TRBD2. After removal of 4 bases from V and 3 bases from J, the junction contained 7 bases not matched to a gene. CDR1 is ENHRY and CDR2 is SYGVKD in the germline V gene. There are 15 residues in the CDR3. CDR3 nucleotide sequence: TGTGCCATCAGTGTGACGGGGGGGCGGGAAGAGACCCAGTACTTC. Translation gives CAISVTGGREETQYF.

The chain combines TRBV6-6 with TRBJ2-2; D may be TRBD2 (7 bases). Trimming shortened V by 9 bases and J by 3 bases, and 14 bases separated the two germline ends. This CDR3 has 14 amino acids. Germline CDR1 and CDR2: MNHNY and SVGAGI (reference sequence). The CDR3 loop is CASRGGGDTGELFF. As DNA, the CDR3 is TGTGCCAGTCGGGGAGGGGGGGACACCGGGGAGCTGTTTTTT.

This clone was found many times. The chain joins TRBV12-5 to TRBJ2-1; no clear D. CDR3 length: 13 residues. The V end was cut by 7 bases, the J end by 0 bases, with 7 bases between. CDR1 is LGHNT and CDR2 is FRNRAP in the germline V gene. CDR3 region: CASASDSYNEQFF. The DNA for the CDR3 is TGTGCTAGTGCCTCAGACTCCTACAATGAGCAGTTCTTC.

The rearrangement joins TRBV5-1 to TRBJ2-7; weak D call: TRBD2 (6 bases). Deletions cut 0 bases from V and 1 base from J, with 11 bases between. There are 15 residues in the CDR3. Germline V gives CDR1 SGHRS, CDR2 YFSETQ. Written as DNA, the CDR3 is TGCGCCAGCAGCTTGGAATCGAGCGGGTCCTACGAGCAGTACTTC. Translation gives CASSLESSGSYEQYF.

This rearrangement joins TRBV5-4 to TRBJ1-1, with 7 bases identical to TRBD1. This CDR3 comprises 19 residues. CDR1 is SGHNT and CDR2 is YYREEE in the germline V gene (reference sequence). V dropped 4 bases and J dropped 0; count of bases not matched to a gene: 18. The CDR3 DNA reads TGTGCCAGCAGCGGTGAGGACCGGGACAGCAAGTCTTTGAACACTGAAGCTTTCTTT. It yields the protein CASSGEDRDSKSLNTEAFF.

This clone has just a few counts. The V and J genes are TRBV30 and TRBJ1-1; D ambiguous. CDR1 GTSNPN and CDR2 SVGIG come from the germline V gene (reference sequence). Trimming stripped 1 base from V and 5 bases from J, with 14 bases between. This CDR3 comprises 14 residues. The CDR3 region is CAWSGKGSNTEAFF. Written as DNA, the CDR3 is TGTGCCTGGAGTGGAAAAGGGAGTAATACTGAAGCTTTCTTT.